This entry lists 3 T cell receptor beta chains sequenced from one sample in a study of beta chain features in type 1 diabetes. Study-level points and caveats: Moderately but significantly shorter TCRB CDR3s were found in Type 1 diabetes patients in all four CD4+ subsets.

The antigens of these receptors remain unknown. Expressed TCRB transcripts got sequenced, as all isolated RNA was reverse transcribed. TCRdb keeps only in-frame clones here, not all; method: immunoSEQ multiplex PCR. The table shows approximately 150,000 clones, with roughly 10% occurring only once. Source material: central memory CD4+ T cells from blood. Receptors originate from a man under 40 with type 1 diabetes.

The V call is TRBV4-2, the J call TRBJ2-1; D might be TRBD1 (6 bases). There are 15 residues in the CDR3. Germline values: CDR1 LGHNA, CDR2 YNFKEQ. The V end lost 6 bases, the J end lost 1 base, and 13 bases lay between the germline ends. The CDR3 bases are TGTGCCAGCAGAGGCGCAGGGGATTCCTACAATGAGCAGTTCTTC. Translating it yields CASRGAGDSYNEQFF.

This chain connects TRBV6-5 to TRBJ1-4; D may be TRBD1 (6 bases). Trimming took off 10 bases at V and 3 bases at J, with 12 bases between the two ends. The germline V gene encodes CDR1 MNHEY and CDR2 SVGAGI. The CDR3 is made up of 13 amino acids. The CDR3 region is CATEDSANEKLFF. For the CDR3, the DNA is TGTGCCACCGAGGACAGCGCTAATGAAAAACTGTTTTTT.

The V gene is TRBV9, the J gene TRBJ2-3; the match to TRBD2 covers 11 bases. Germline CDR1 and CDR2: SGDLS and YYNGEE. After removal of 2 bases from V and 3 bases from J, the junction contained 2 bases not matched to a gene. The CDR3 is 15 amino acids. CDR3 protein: CASSVSSGGTDTQYF. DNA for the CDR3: TGTGCCAGCAGCGTTTCTAGCGGGGGGACAGATACGCAGTATTTT.